The 22 T cell receptor beta chains in this list originate from one sample, sequenced in a study of T cells in Graves' hyperthyroidism and ophthalmopathy (dated by TCRdb to the late 2010s). Receptors were amplified or captured by multiplex PCR. The run used an Illumina HiSeq 2000. The TCR beta CDR3 regions were amplified from RNA transcripts. For the first round of RT-PCR on the TCR CDR3, the HTBI primer set was used together with the Qiagen OneStep RT-PCR kit. The raw public data were reprocessed by TCRdb itself: fastp quality trimming at Q25, MiXCR clonotype calling, in-frame beta chains only. Each CDR3 protein gets just one entry, which takes the most common genes and DNA from the rows behind it. Here the sample has some 360,000 distinct CDR3 sequences; approximately 18% occur a single time. Around a sixth of the sample is in the top ten clones. The sample taken for sequencing was blood. The origin of the receptors is a woman aged 40-49 years with Graves' ophthalmopathy.

The sample holds one count of this clonotype. The CDR3 protein is CASSWERGTYEQYF. CDR3 sequence (DNA): TGTGCCAGCAGTTGGGAGCGGGGAACCTACGAGCAGTACTTC. This chain joins TRBV6-5 and TRBJ2-7, with 7 nucleotides matching TRBD2. V shed 4 bases and J 2 bases; nucleotides not matched to a gene: 5. CDR1 MNHEY and CDR2 SVGAGI come from the germline V gene. This CDR3 contains 14 residues.

This clonotype was seen a handful of times. This may be a read error: a much more frequent sequence differs by one nucleotide. J is TRBJ1-5 and V is TRBV6-2 or TRBV6-3; no clear D. Trimming took 2 bases from V and 3 from J, leaving 2 bases between them. The CDR3 is made up of 12 amino acids. Germline loops: CDR1 MNHEY, CDR2 SVGEGT. CDR3 in DNA: TGTGCCAGCAGTTACGTCAATCAGCCCCAGCATTTT. Protein product: CASSYVNQPQHF.

This clonotype was observed a few times. The genes are TRBV12-3 or TRBV12-4 and TRBJ2-7; D remains unclear. The length of the CDR3 is 12 residues. V gave up 7 bases and J gave up 3 bases, with 10 bases separating them. The DNA for the CDR3 is TGTGCCAGCACCAAAGACCTCTACGAGCAGTACTTC. It is translated as CASTKDLYEQYF.

This clonotype was seen repeatedly, ten times or more. V and J are TRBV6-2 or TRBV6-3 and TRBJ1-1, with 10 bases fitting TRBD1. Germline V gene data show CDR1 as MNHEY and CDR2 as SVGEGT. This CDR3 is 18 amino acids long. With V trimmed by 1 base and J by 1 base, 9 bases remained unmatched. CDR3: CASSYYRDRGTGNTEAFF. Here the CDR3 DNA reads TGTGCCAGCAGTTACTACCGGGACAGGGGTACAGGGAACACTGAAGCTTTCTTT.

This clonotype was found many times. The chain combines TRBV19 with TRBJ1-1; TRBD1 is a possible D gene (6 bases). V lost 2 bases, J lost 6 bases, and 22 bases lay in between. Germline CDR1 is LNHDA and CDR2 is SQIVND (reference sequence). This CDR3 is built from 17 residues. The CDR3 DNA reads as TGTGCCAGTAGTATATCGACCTACAGGGCGGTTGGCTCTGAAGCTTTCTTT. Protein product: CASSISTYRAVGSEAFF.

This chain uses TRBV20-1 with TRBJ2-7; the D gene is possibly TRBD2 (6 bases). The CDR3 length is 14 residues. V lost 5 bases and J 1 base, leaving 15 bases between the germline ends. Germline V lookup: CDR1 DFQATT, CDR2 SNEGSKA (reference sequence). CDR3 residues: CSALGLASSYEQYF. CDR3 nucleotides: TGCAGTGCTTTGGGTCTAGCGAGTTCCTACGAGCAGTACTTC.

The sample holds a few counts of this clonotype. The chain employs TRBV11-1 and TRBJ2-7; D is unclear. The V and J ends lost 5 bases and 4 bases respectively, with 24 bases between them. CDR3 length: 17 residues. Germline V CDR1 and CDR2: SGHAT, FQDESV (reference sequence). The CDR3 DNA reads TGTGCCAGCAGCCAGGCCGGGTTAGCTGGTCTGAGATACGAGCAGTACTTC. Its translation: CASSQAGLAGLRYEQYF.

The chain is built from TRBV12-3 or TRBV12-4 and TRBJ2-7, with a weak D call TRBD1 (5 bases). With 7 bases removed from V and 0 bases from J, the gap between germline ends came to 13 bases. The CDR3 sequence is 14 residues long. CDR3 nucleotide sequence: TGTGCCAGCATTCCACACAGGAACTCCTACGAGCAGTACTTC. It is translated as CASIPHRNSYEQYF.

This clonotype was seen more than once but under ten times. The chain employs TRBV15 and TRBJ1-2; the D is unclear. The V gene's germline CDR1 is LNHNV and CDR2 YYDKDF (reference sequence). This CDR3 contains 12 residues. Deletions cut 5 bases from V and 1 base from J, with 5 bases between. The CDR3: CATSENNYGYTF. Here the CDR3 DNA reads TGTGCCACCAGCGAGAATAACTATGGCTACACCTTC.

This clonotype appeared a few times. The chain joins TRBV12-5 to TRBJ2-4, with D perhaps matching TRBD1 or TRBD2 (5 bases each). Germline lookup yields CDR1 LGHNT and CDR2 FRNRAP. This CDR3 has 15 amino acids. Trimming removed 3 bases at V and 10 bases at J, with 19 bases between. In DNA, the CDR3 is TGTGCTAGTGGTTTACCCTTTGACATAGAGGGGATTCAGTACTTC. Its protein product is CASGLPFDIEGIQYF.

This clonotype was counted many times. As DNA, the CDR3 is TGTGCCAGCAGTACCACTATTTCTCGCGGGGGGCCCTACGAGCAGTACTTC. Its protein is CASSTTISRGGPYEQYF. The chain employs TRBV28 and TRBJ2-7; the match to TRBD2 covers 8 bases. With 5 bases clipped from V and 2 bases from J, the junction kept 14 bases outside the gene matches. The germline CDR1 and CDR2 sequences are MDHEN and SYDVKM. The CDR3 runs to 17 residues.

This clonotype has a count of ten or more. CDR3 nucleotides: TGTGCCAGCACCGGGACAGGGGGCTTTCGGAACACTGAAGCTTTCTTT. It yields the protein CASTGTGGFRNTEAFF. The V gene is TRBV12-3 or TRBV12-4, the J gene TRBJ1-1; the match to TRBD1 covers 12 bases. The CDR3 is made up of 16 amino acids. Trimming cost V 7 bases and J 1 base; bases outside gene matches: 7.

The chain employs TRBV11-2 and TRBJ1-1; D remains ambiguous. The V end was cut by 4 bases, the J end by 10 bases, with 10 bases between. Germline V gene lookup returns CDR1 SGHAT and CDR2 FQNNGV. CDR3 length: 11 amino acids. This chain's CDR3 is CASSWARGAFF. As DNA, the CDR3 is TGTGCCAGCAGCTGGGCACGGGGAGCTTTCTTT.

This clonotype was seen repeatedly, ten times or more. The rearrangement links TRBV6-5 to TRBJ1-2; D is possibly TRBD1 (6 bases). Germline CDR1 MNHEY, CDR2 SVGAGI. Trimming stripped 8 bases from V and 2 bases from J, with 21 bases between. This CDR3 region has 16 residues. CDR3: CASVGQPSDPNYGYTF. CDR3 bases: TGTGCCAGCGTCGGACAGCCTAGCGATCCCAACTATGGCTACACCTTC.

This clonotype was counted at least ten times. The gene calls are TRBV7-9 and TRBJ2-6; TRBD1 matches at 7 bases. Germline CDR1 and CDR2: SEHNR and FQNEAQ (reference sequence). Trimming at V came to 5 bases and at J to 3 bases, leaving 4 bases not matched to a gene. The CDR3 totals 15 residues. CDR3 in DNA: TGTGCCAGCAGCCGAGGGGGCTATGGGGCCAACGTCCTGACTTTC. Encoded protein: CASSRGGYGANVLTF.

Ten or more counts support this clonotype. The chain carries TRBV5-6 and TRBJ2-1; the match to TRBD2 covers 12 bases. Unmatched junction bases numbered 9, after V lost 4 bases and J lost 10 bases. Germline V gives CDR1 SGHDT, CDR2 YYEEEE. The CDR3 is 15 amino acids. CDR3 in amino acids: CASSPGLAGIWEQFF. In DNA, the CDR3 is TGTGCCAGCAGCCCCGGACTAGCGGGAATTTGGGAGCAGTTCTTC.

At least ten counts were recorded for this clonotype. The CDR3 sequence: CASSQITGELFF. The CDR3 nucleotides are TGTGCCAGCAGCCAAATCACCGGGGAGCTGTTTTTT. The genes are TRBV3-1 and TRBJ2-2; D ambiguous. The germline gives CDR1 LGHDT, CDR2 YNNKEL (reference sequence). Trimming took 2 bases from V and 4 from J, leaving 2 bases between them. This CDR3 contains 12 residues.

Ten or more counts support this clonotype. V is TRBV6-1 and J is TRBJ2-5, with D perhaps TRBD2 (5 bases). The CDR3 totals 13 residues. Trimming took off 6 bases at V and 5 bases at J, with 13 bases between the two ends. Germline lookup yields CDR1 MNHNS and CDR2 SASEGT. DNA of the CDR3: TGTGCCAGCAGGGAGTCGGGCGGGGAGACCCAGTACTTC. Its protein product is CASRESGGETQYF.

This clonotype occurred a few times. The V and J genes are TRBV28 and TRBJ2-7; 8 bases fit TRBD1. The V segment lost 10 bases and the J segment 6 bases; nucleotides outside the gene matches: 11. The CDR3 spans 13 residues. Germline V lookup: CDR1 MDHEN, CDR2 SYDVKM. The CDR3 spells CATSQGARFEQYF. Here the CDR3 DNA reads TGTGCCACCAGCCAGGGGGCGCGGTTCGAGCAGTACTTC.

Regarding this clonotype: Just one base apart from a much larger clone, this may be a read error. The chain employs TRBV19 and TRBJ1-1; 11 bases are shared with TRBD1. CDR1 is LNHDA, CDR2 SQIVND, per germline (reference sequence). The length of the CDR3 is 14 residues. In nucleotides, the CDR3 is TGTGCCAGTTCTCCAGGACAGGGGGCCCCTGAAGCTTCCTTT. The encoded protein is CASSPGQGAPEASF.

This clonotype occurred many times. The rearrangement links TRBV27 to TRBJ1-5, with D perhaps TRBD1 (5 bases). CDR3 length: 14 amino acids. V dropped 1 base and J dropped 4 bases, with 8 bases sitting between them. CDR1 and CDR2 (germline): MNHEY, SMNVEV (reference sequence). The CDR3 DNA reads as TGTGCCAGCAGTTTATGCGACAGAAATCAGCCCCAGCATTTT. The encoded protein is CASSLCDRNQPQHF.

The V and J genes are TRBV12-3 or TRBV12-4 and TRBJ1-2; TRBD1 aligns across 9 bases. This CDR3 region has 15 residues. J gave up 7 bases and V 2 bases, and 8 bases lay outside the gene matches. This CDR3 is CASSLRIQGASGYTF. The CDR3 coding sequence is TGTGCCAGCAGTTTACGTATACAGGGGGCGTCTGGCTACACCTTC.